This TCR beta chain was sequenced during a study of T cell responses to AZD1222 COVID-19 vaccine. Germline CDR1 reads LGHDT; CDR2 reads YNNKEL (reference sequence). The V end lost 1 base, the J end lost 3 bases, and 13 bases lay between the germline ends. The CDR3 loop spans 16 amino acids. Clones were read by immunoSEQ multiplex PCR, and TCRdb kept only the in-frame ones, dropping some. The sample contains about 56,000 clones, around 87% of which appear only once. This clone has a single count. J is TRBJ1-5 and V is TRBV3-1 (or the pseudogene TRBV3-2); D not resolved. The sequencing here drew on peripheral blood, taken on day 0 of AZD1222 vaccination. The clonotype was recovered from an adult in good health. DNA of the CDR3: TGTGCCAGCAGCCAAGGTATCCTAACCTCCAATCAGCCCCAGCATTTT. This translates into CASSQGILTSNQPQHF.